The T cell receptor beta chain described here comes from a study of T cell changes during pregnancy in multiple sclerosis (dated by TCRdb to about 2019). With respect to the entire study: The study looked at changes in the T cell repertoire across pregnancy in women with multiple sclerosis.

Libraries were prepared through the immunoSEQ multiplex PCR assay. TCRdb holds this immuneACCESS table with in-frame rearrangements only. Some clones are missing; in checked studies, unresolved V genes explain under half, and the rest has no known cause. This sample lists 100,000 or so clones; around 93% were detected once. Of the sample, almost 1% is held by the ten largest clones. Per the germline V gene, LGHNT is the CDR1 and FRNRAP is the CDR2. Including cysteine and phenylalanine, the CDR3 has 11 amino acids. Of the read, only the CDR3 DNA is kept; its 33 bases are in frame from base 1. V lost 3 bases and J lost 7 bases; the stretch between them is 4 bases long. In the case of this clone: It has no known antigen specificity. No clone much larger than this one lies a single base away; base qualities are absent.

The TCR comes from a female donor with multiple sclerosis, enrolled in a pregnancy study. This sample comprised peripheral blood, obtained after pregnancy. This sequence uses TRBV12-5 and TRBJ2-1, with no confident D gene call. The DNA sequence is TGTGCTAGTGGTTTCGGGAATGAGCAGTTCTTC. Its protein product is CASGFGNEQFF.